The entry below describes one TCR beta chain. This clone appeared a single time. What antigen it recognizes has not been identified. Base qualities were left out, and no much larger clone turns up one base away. The same CDR3 also results from other DNA sequences found in this sample. CDR1 and CDR2, looked up from the germline V gene, are SGHVS and FNYEAQ. There are 13 amino acids in the CDR3, from cysteine to phenylalanine inclusive. The only DNA kept is the CDR3, 39 bases in frame from the first base. V is cut by 4 bases and J by 0 bases, and the space between the germline ends is 5 bases. Healthy HIV-negative adults with no recently reported acute infections or vaccinations were included as donors. All donors were Caucasian adults living in Nashville, Tennessee, USA. Magnetic negative selection was used to enrich CD4+ T cells, after which naive cells were positively selected on CD45RA and the negative fraction became the memory subset. Blood was obtained by leukapheresis, after which PBMCs were separated by Ficoll-Histopaque density gradient centrifugation and cryopreserved in liquid nitrogen vapor phase. Analytical flow cytometry was used to check the purity and quantity of each magnetically sorted T cell population. Genomic DNA was isolated from each sorted fraction and quantified by UV absorbance on a Nanodrop 2000c.

TCR CDR3 regions were amplified from genomic DNA by multiplex PCR using the deep immunoSEQ assay. Extracted genomic DNA from each cell subset was spread evenly across all wells of several immunoSEQ 96-well plates, with each plate serving as a replicate. For sorted subsets, each replicate PCR was loaded with about 0.2 ug genomic DNA, equivalent to 30,000 or so T cell genomes. Purified libraries were measured with a Qubit 3.0 fluorometer, size-checked on a Bioanalyzer 2100, and measured again with the KAPA Library Quantification kit. Every immunoSEQ 96-well plate was sequenced on a separate single-read 150-cycle Illumina NextSeq 550 flow cell. On the study's bioinformatics: The immunoSEQ output contained only junctional sequences without quality scores, so filtering could not match that applied to full-length reads. Sequences were annotated with PyIR, a Python wrapper for IgBLAST v1.9, and V/J genes and CDR3 were assigned using IMGT germline references. Reads were filtered out if the reads had weak V/J assignments (E-value above 1e-6), no CDR3, stop codons, out-of-frame junctions, or ambiguous translated residues. V3J clonotypes were defined as sequences sharing the same inferred V gene, J gene, and CDR3 amino acid sequence. Percentage overlap between repertoires was computed as shared unique clonotypes divided by the size of the smaller repertoire. Three approaches were used to assess repertoire richness: RTK rarefaction, the Chao1 estimator, and Recon v2.1 estimates of unobserved clonotypes. For all TCRbeta clonotypes obtained by the gDNA method from a few donors, generation probabilities were computed with OLGA. TCRdb re-hosts the immuneACCESS table, in-frame sequences only. Its copies lack some clones; in the studies checked, an unresolved V gene accounts for under half of them, and the cause for the rest is not known. That table gives V, J and clone size, and the DNA gave D and trimming. This sample holds approximately 2.3 million clones; 85% to 95% were observed only once. The ten largest clones represent approximately 0.4% of the sample.

The sample belongs to a study of shared clonotypes between healthy human individuals (dated by TCRdb to about 2020). At the level of the whole study: A few men and a couple of women, aged 18 to 49 years, made up the cohort. For each donor, CD4 naive and CD4 memory were each given three plates, CD8 naive was given two plates, and CD8 memory was given one plate. To estimate repertoire size and how much clonotypes are shared between individuals, the study performed deep sequencing of blood TCR repertoires from about five healthy adults. Libraries were prepared and TCR repertoires were sequenced by different laboratories using diverse techniques, in order to increase sequencing depth and limit assay-specific biases. Each donor's leukapheresis produced roughly between roughly 0.9 and 8.9 billion PBMCs. Study-wide conclusions, independent of this receptor: Sampling was limited to blood, and TCR repertoires in tissue likely differ from TCR repertoires in blood. Even with the large sequencing depth, rarefaction of the sorted-subset datasets indicated that sequencing was incomplete. Compared with non-shared clonotypes, the clonotypes found in all four sorted-subset donors had higher generation probabilities. Naive subsets generally had larger estimated clonotype richness than memory subsets. Pairwise subsampling led to the expectation that sequencing depth would affect the degree of clonotype sharing among donors. Across a handful of donors, roughly 5.4% of naive CD4, approximately 3.5% of naive CD8, approximately 2.5% of memory CD4, and 0.4% of memory CD8 clonotypes were shared. Because the study included only a small number of donors, the genetic and exposure-history diversity represented was limited.

Specimen: naive CD4+ T cells from PBMCs. In the paper's terms, the cell subset or site label means: CD45RA+ positively selected. This clonotype originated in a man aged 18-30 years in good health. Some clones in this sample may be carry-over from other donors' samples. The V and J segments used are TRBV7-6 and TRBJ2-3; no D segment can be confidently identified. The DNA sequence is given as TGTGCCAGCAGCTACCCTAGCACAGATACGCAGTATTTT. It is translated as CASSYPSTDTQYF. Beyond the CDR3, the reference TRBV7-6 and TRBJ2-3 genes provide the residues; the full variable domain reads: GAGVSQSPRYKVTKRGQDVALRCDPISGHVSLYWYRQALGQGPEFLTYFNYEAQQDKSGLPNDRFSAERPEGSISTLTIQRTEQRDSAMYRCASSYPSTDTQYFGPGTRLTVL.